This paragraph reports one T cell receptor beta chain. This sample stems from a study of blood T cell repertoires in COVID-19. Study overall: The United States, Italy and Spain supplied acute and convalescent COVID-19 samples. In each case, the material was cDNA or gDNA derived from T cells, B-cell-depleted T cells, or PBMCs.

Study processing details: Amplifying reference gene primers gave estimates of nucleated cell counts. Sequenced by immunoSEQ multiplex PCR; TCRdb stores in-frame clones only, minus some. For V, J and clone size, that table is used; D and trimming come from the DNA. Of over 250,000 clones listed, approximately 86% are singletons. Enrolment of Seattle patients took place during active infection, and they were followed longitudinally. Trimming removed 0 bases from V and 10 bases from J; junction bases left unmatched: 9. The CDR3 consists of 15 residues. Germline-derived CDR1 and CDR2 are SGDLS and YYNGEE.

The chain is built from TRBV9 and TRBJ1-4; TRBD1 agrees at 7 bases. This clonotype was sampled from a woman in her 70s with COVID-19, enrolled during active disease. Sequencing was performed on peripheral blood. Here the CDR3 DNA reads TGTGCCAGCAGCGTAGATGAAGGGGGCATAGGAAAACTGTTTTTT. Its protein product is CASSVDEGGIGKLFF.